Below are 27 T cell receptor beta chains sequenced from a single sample in a study of blood T cell repertoires in COVID-19. Using immunoSEQ multiplex PCR, the repertoire was profiled, and TCRdb retains in-frame clones only, with some absent. The sample shows over 150,000 clones, just under 85% of them seen only once. Sequencing used peripheral blood. These receptor sequences come from a woman at least 80 years old with COVID-19, enrolled during active disease.

V and J are TRBV10-1 and TRBJ2-3; 9 nucleotides agree with TRBD2. The germline CDR1 and CDR2 sequences are WNHNN and SYGVQD (reference sequence). J gave up 0 bases and V 7 bases, and 11 bases lay outside the gene matches. The CDR3 runs 17 residues. The CDR3 region has the DNA TGCGCCAGCACCCTCCGGACTAGCGTCGATAGCACAGATACGCAGTATTTT. Its translation is CASTLRTSVDSTDTQYF.

V is TRBV13 and J is TRBJ2-7; 8 nucleotides align to TRBD1. V lost 4 bases, J lost 0 bases, and 5 bases stayed unmatched. The germline gives CDR1 PRHDT, CDR2 FYEKMQ (reference sequence). The CDR3 loop spans 15 amino acids. CDR3 amino acids: CASSSWTGNSYEQYF. As DNA, the CDR3 is TGTGCCAGCAGCTCCTGGACAGGGAACTCCTACGAGCAGTACTTC.

The chain combines TRBV7-2 with TRBJ2-2, with a tentative D call TRBD1 (5 bases). From germline, CDR1 is SGHTA and CDR2 FQGNSA. The CDR3 is 14 amino acids. The V gene lost 5 bases and the J gene lost 7 bases, with 14 bases spanning the gap. CDR3 DNA: TGTGCCAGCAGCCCCAGACAGACGGGCGGGGAGCTGTTTTTT. The encoded protein is CASSPRQTGGELFF.

The genes are TRBV10-2 and TRBJ1-2; 7 nucleotides align to TRBD1. The CDR3 runs 15 residues. With 0 bases clipped from V and 8 bases from J, the junction kept 9 bases outside the gene matches. The germline V gene encodes CDR1 WSHSY and CDR2 SAAADI. The CDR3 sequence is CASSESRQGGRGYTF. CDR3 nucleotide sequence: TGCGCCAGCAGTGAGTCACGACAGGGTGGTAGGGGCTACACCTTC.

The chain links TRBV12-5 to TRBJ2-2; weak D call: TRBD1 (6 bases). The CDR3 is made up of 15 amino acids. Per germline, CDR1 LGHNT and CDR2 FRNRAP. V shed 3 bases and J shed 0 bases, with 8 bases lying between them. The DNA of the CDR3 is TGTGCTAGTGGTTTCTGGACAGCGAACACCGGGGAGCTGTTTTTT. Translation gives CASGFWTANTGELFF.

The chain has TRBV6-6 and TRBJ2-5, with a weak D call TRBD2 (5 bases). This CDR3 region has 16 residues. The ends were cut back, 2 bases at V and 4 bases at J, with 17 bases in the middle. Per germline, CDR1 MNHNY and CDR2 SVGAGI (reference sequence). The CDR3 nucleotides read TGTGCCAGCAGTTACCAAACCCCGAGGGCGGGAGAGACCCAGTACTTC. This encodes CASSYQTPRAGETQYF.

This clone occurred a few times. J is TRBJ1-1 and V is TRBV9; no reliable D call. Looked up from germline, CDR1 is SGDLS and CDR2 is YYNGEE. V gave up 2 bases and J gave up 3 bases, with 8 bases separating them. The CDR3 has 13 residues. The CDR3 protein is CASSVVTDTEAFF. CDR3 nucleotide sequence: TGTGCCAGCAGCGTCGTAACAGACACTGAAGCTTTCTTT. Combining the CDR3 with reference TRBV9 and TRBJ1-1 gives the whole variable domain DSGVTQTPKHLITATGQRVTLRCSPRSGDLSVYWYQQSLDQGLQFLIQYYNGEERAKGNILERFSAQQFPDLHSELNLSSLELGDSALYFCASSVVTDTEAFFGQGTRLTVV.

The J gene is TRBJ2-5, the V gene TRBV2, with a weak D call TRBD2 (6 bases). CDR3 length: 13 residues. Germline V lookup: CDR1 SNHLY, CDR2 FYNNEI. V lost 5 bases and J lost 5, with 12 bases in between. Here the CDR3 reads CASSWDFSETQYF. DNA of the CDR3: TGTGCCAGCAGTTGGGACTTCTCCGAGACCCAGTACTTC.

DNA for the CDR3: TGTGCCAGCAGTTTGGGAGCCCGTAGCACCGGGGAGCTGTTTTTT. The encoded protein is CASSLGARSTGELFF. This chain connects TRBV28 to TRBJ2-2; tentative D call: TRBD2 (5 bases). The CDR3 length is 15 residues. Between the trimmed V and J ends, which lost 3 bases and 4 bases, there was a span of 12 bases. Germline V gene data show CDR1 as MDHEN and CDR2 as SYDVKM. Variable domain in full (rest from reference TRBV28 and TRBJ2-2): DVKVTQSSRYLVKRTGEKVFLECVQDMDHENMFWYRQDPGLGLRLIYFSYDVKMKEKGDIPEGYSVSREKKERFSLILESASTNQTSMYLCASSLGARSTGELFFGEGSRLTVL.

In its sample, this clone was seen a few times. The V call is TRBV6-1, the J call TRBJ1-1; perhaps TRBD1 as D (5 bases). The ends were cut back, 1 base at V and 11 bases at J, with 23 bases in the middle. The CDR3 is made up of 16 amino acids. Germline V gene data show CDR1 as MNHNS and CDR2 as SASEGT. CDR3 protein: CASSEDWAGRPKVAFF. As DNA, the CDR3 is TGTGCCAGCAGTGAAGACTGGGCAGGGAGGCCGAAGGTGGCTTTCTTT.

This chain uses TRBV30 with TRBJ2-3; 9 nucleotides agree with TRBD1. V lost 2 bases to trimming and J lost 5 bases; unmatched junction nucleotides: 8. This CDR3 comprises 15 residues. Looked up from germline, CDR1 is GTSNPN and CDR2 is SVGIG (reference sequence). CDR3 bases: TGTGCCTGGAGTACATGGGACAGGGAAGGAGATACGCAGTATTTT. Residues: CAWSTWDREGDTQYF.

V gene TRBV2 combines with J gene TRBJ2-4, with a weak D call TRBD2 (5 bases). The CDR3 length is 14 residues. Trimming took 3 bases from V and 0 from J, leaving 6 bases between them. Germline-derived CDR1 and CDR2 are SNHLY and FYNNEI. The CDR3 DNA follows: TGTGCCAGCAGTGAGCGGGTAGCCAAAAACATTCAGTACTTC. This codes for CASSERVAKNIQYF.

This sequence joins TRBV28 and TRBJ2-6; D ambiguous. This CDR3 is 13 amino acids long. CDR1 is MDHEN, CDR2 SYDVKM, per germline. V dropped 8 bases and J dropped 0 bases, with 5 bases sitting between them. The CDR3 here is CASRDSGANVLTF. The CDR3 DNA follows: TGTGCCAGCCGAGACTCTGGGGCCAACGTCCTGACTTTC.

The chain couples TRBV5-4 to TRBJ2-5; 10 positions agree with TRBD2. Per germline, CDR1 SGHNT and CDR2 YYREEE (reference sequence). The junction had 3 bases not matched to a gene; V was cut back by 3 bases and J by 1 base. The CDR3 contains 15 residues. CDR3 sequence (DNA): TGTGCCAGCAGCTCTCGGACTAGCGGCCAAGAGACCCAGTACTTC. Its protein is CASSSRTSGQETQYF. The full variable domain, rest sourced from reference TRBV5-4 and TRBJ2-5, is ETGVTQSPTHLIKTRGQQVTLRCSSQSGHNTVSWYQQALGQGPQFIFQYYREEENGRGNFPPRFSGLQFPNYSSELNVNALELDDSALYLCASSSRTSGQETQYFGPGTRLLVL.

This clone was found once. The chain recombines TRBV5-4 with TRBJ2-5; 8 bases align to TRBD1. Per germline, CDR1 SGHNT and CDR2 YYREEE (reference sequence). V shed 4 bases, J shed 7 bases, and the junction held 15 bases outside the gene matches. This CDR3 region has 16 residues. In DNA, the CDR3 is TGTGCCAGCAGCCCTCTTCAGGGGGCGGAGGTGGGGACCCAGTACTTC. As protein: CASSPLQGAEVGTQYF.

The rearrangement links TRBV29-1 to TRBJ2-1; 13 positions agree with TRBD2. In germline, CDR1 is SQVTM, CDR2 ANQGSEA. V gave up 8 bases and J gave up 7 bases; unmatched junction bases: 11. The CDR3 covers 15 residues. CDR3 amino acids: CSSSPTSGGWNEQFF. CDR3 DNA: TGCAGCTCAAGCCCGACTAGCGGGGGGTGGAATGAGCAGTTCTTC.

The rearrangement links TRBV2 to TRBJ2-2; 7 bases line up with TRBD2. The CDR3 has 21 residues. V gave up 2 bases and J gave up 3 bases; unmatched junction bases: 21. CDR1 is SNHLY and CDR2 is FYNNEI in the germline V gene. CDR3 sequence reads: CASSERLVGYGREWHTGELFF. In DNA, the CDR3 is TGTGCCAGCAGTGAAAGACTAGTCGGCTACGGGCGGGAGTGGCACACCGGGGAGCTGTTTTTT.

The CDR3 nucleotides are TGTGCCAGCAGCATGTCAGGGGGACCGTACCAGCCCCAGCATTTT. This encodes CASSMSGGPYQPQHF. The chain employs TRBV5-5 and TRBJ1-5, with 7 bases lining up with TRBD1. Germline assignment: CDR1 SGHKS and CDR2 YYEKEE (reference sequence). The CDR3 has 15 residues. The trim removed 4 bases at V and 7 bases at J, leaving 11 bases unmatched.

J is TRBJ1-4 and V is TRBV7-6; tentative D call: TRBD1 (5 bases). Germline values: CDR1 SGHVS, CDR2 FNYEAQ. The CDR3 sequence is 16 residues long. Trimming shortened V by 0 bases and J by 5 bases, and 13 bases separated the two germline ends. The CDR3 DNA is TGTGCCAGCAGCTTAGCATTGAGGGGAGGGAATGAAAAACTGTTTTTT. Protein: CASSLALRGGNEKLFF.

V and J are TRBV5-4 and TRBJ2-7; a weak D match, TRBD1 (7 bases). CDR3 size: 13 residues. Per the germline V gene, CDR1 is SGHNT and CDR2 is YYREEE (reference sequence). V lost 4 bases to trimming and J lost 3 bases, with 11 bases between them. The CDR3 sequence: CASSRGTVYEQYF. The CDR3, as DNA: TGTGCCAGCAGCCGGGGGACAGTCTACGAGCAGTACTTC.

This chain joins TRBV7-8 and TRBJ1-2; TRBD1 might be the D (5 bases). The V and J ends lost 5 bases and 7 bases respectively, with 11 bases between them. Germline V gene sequence: CDR1 SGHVS, CDR2 FQNEAQ. CDR3 length: 12 residues. The DNA for the CDR3 is TGTGCCAGCAGCATCAGGGAAACTGGCTACACCTTC. Protein product: CASSIRETGYTF. The entire variable domain, with the rest obtained from reference TRBV7-8 and TRBJ1-2, is as follows: GAGVSQSPRYKVAKRGQDVALRCDPISGHVSLFWYQQALGQGPEFLTYFQNEAQLDKSGLPSDRFFAERPEGSVSTLKIQRTQQEDSAVYLCASSIRETGYTFGSGTRLTVV.

This sequence joins TRBV10-2 and TRBJ1-1; 9 bases are shared with TRBD1. V lost 6 bases, J lost 3 bases, and 5 bases stayed unmatched. In germline, CDR1 is WSHSY, CDR2 SAAADI. This CDR3 comprises 14 residues. The CDR3 loop reads CASRWDRVDTEAFF. CDR3 sequence (DNA): TGCGCCAGCAGATGGGACAGGGTAGACACTGAAGCTTTCTTT.

This chain uses TRBV7-2 with TRBJ1-6; 8 bases agree with TRBD1. Per the germline V gene, CDR1 is SGHTA and CDR2 is FQGNSA. Germline trimming cut 5 bases from V and 11 bases from J; bases unmatched to any gene: 14. This CDR3 has 16 amino acids. CDR3 sequence (DNA): TGTGCCAGCAGCCACTCAACCGGGACAGGAGGGACACCCCTCCACTTT. Translation gives CASSHSTGTGGTPLHF.

This chain connects TRBV7-3 to TRBJ2-7; 7 nucleotides match TRBD1. In germline, CDR1 is SGHTA, CDR2 FQGTGA. CDR3 size: 14 residues. Trimming took 5 bases from V and 0 from J; bases not matched to a gene: 4. The DNA of the CDR3 is TGTGCCAGCAGCCCCAGGGGGAGCTCCTACGAGCAGTACTTC. Amino acid sequence: CASSPRGSSYEQYF.

CDR3 sequence reads: CASSLRTEEKLFF. CDR3 sequence (DNA): TGTGCCAGCAGTTTAAGGACTGAGGAAAAACTGTTTTTT. V and J are TRBV27 and TRBJ1-4; no firm D call. This CDR3 has 13 amino acids. V was shortened by 2 bases and J by 8 bases, with 9 bases between the two germline ends. Germline CDR1 MNHEY, CDR2 SMNVEV (reference sequence).

V and J are TRBV23-1 and TRBJ1-2; 8 bases are shared with TRBD1. TRBV23-1 is noted as an ORF with a role that remains uncertain. This CDR3 has 15 amino acids. V lost 0 bases to trimming and J lost 8 bases; unmatched junction nucleotides: 8. CDR3 residues: CASSQSGRGREGYTF. The CDR3 DNA is TGCGCCAGCAGTCAATCCGGCAGGGGGCGCGAAGGCTACACCTTC.

The CDR3 protein is CSVEEFRRRGTDTQYF. In DNA form, the CDR3 reads TGCAGCGTTGAGGAGTTCCGTCGCAGAGGCACAGATACGCAGTATTTT. The V and J genes are TRBV29-1 and TRBJ2-3; D not resolved. This CDR3 is 16 amino acids long. Germline assignment: CDR1 SQVTM and CDR2 ANQGSEA. Trimming removed 3 bases from V and 1 base from J, with 17 bases in between.